Listed below are T cell receptor beta chains from one sample, sequenced in a study of blood T cells in healthy people across ages. TCRdb used MiXCR to reprocess the 5' RACE reads, holding one entry per CDR3 protein. The table shows about 970,000 distinct CDR3 sequences, with around 54% occurring only once. The sample comprised blood. Receptor source: a woman aged 55-70 years in good health. Both conserved end residues are part of each CDR3. The size field is filled for only some rows; it gives once, few, many or a size class.

TRBJ2-7 22 TRBV3-1 once CASSHARRGGLAGGPKFDEQYF
TRBJ2-6 15 TRBV7-2 NA CASSFRVAGANVLTF
TRBJ1-6 14 TRBV2 NA CASSQTRGRSPLHF
TRBJ2-3 15 TRBV30 once CAWSVLLSSPDTQYF
TRBJ2-5 16 TRBV5-1 NA CASSTAGTRIYNEQYF
TRBJ2-5 16 TRBV28 once CASSPYTGTYQETQYF
TRBJ2-3 18 TRBV20-1 NA CSARDPYSGRAPTDTQYF
TRBJ2-1 11 TRBV30 NA CAWSVASEQFF
TRBJ1-6 14 TRBV14 NA CASSQWQENSPLHF
TRBJ2-3 16 TRBV4-3 NA CASSQGPGGSTDTQYF
NA 14 TRBV12-3/TRBV12-4 NA CASSLGLQDKTQYF
TRBJ1-4 15 TRBV3-1 few CASSHLQGGNEKLFF
TRBJ2-5 10 TRBV20-1 NA CSARKETQYF
TRBJ2-3 14 TRBV6-2/TRBV6-3 NA CASSSARPTDTQYF
TRBJ1-4 13 TRBV6-6 few CASSYRGNEKLFF
TRBJ2-1 11 TRBV20-1 few CSMESGNEQFF
NA 14 TRBV6-1 NA CASRGGLASETQYF
TRBJ2-7 14 TRBV14 NA CASSQGQRGLVQYF
TRBJ2-2 15 TRBV7-3 NA CASSSQGGGTGELFF
TRBJ2-1 16 TRBV7-9 NA CASSLARTSGGGEQFF
TRBJ1-1 14 TRBV27 NA CASSGLGGGTEAFF
TRBJ2-7 14 TRBV20-1 NA CSAPGSGRAYEQYF
TRBJ2-7 12 TRBV7-9 few CASSTTSIGQYF
TRBJ2-1 15 TRBV11-2 NA CASSPFRGGYNEQFF
TRBJ1-2 14 TRBV11-2 NA CASTPAFLNYGYTF
TRBJ2-7 12 TRBV10-3 few CAISEGGYEQYF
TRBJ2-7 15 TRBV7-2 NA CASSVTSGDSYEQYF
TRBJ2-1 18 TRBV20-1 NA CSARAFASGREKYNEQFF
TRBJ1-1 18 TRBV27 many CASIKPPPWGHMNTEAFF
TRBJ1-5 15 TRBV11-2 few CASSRGTRSNQPQHF
TRBJ2-5 15 TRBV3-1 few CASSQAAQNAETQYF
TRBJ2-3 15 TRBV29-1 few CSVGAGAFITDTQYF
TRBJ2-7 13 TRBV27 NA CASSLSGANEQYF
NA 13 TRBV5-6 NA CASRVEGTETQYF
TRBJ2-7 12 TRBV6-4 NA CAITSQGSEQYF
TRBJ1-4 14 TRBV28 few CASSFGRSNEKLFF
TRBJ2-5 16 TRBV11-1 few CASSLATGQPQETQYF
TRBJ2-4 14 TRBV5-1 many CASSLAGVVNIQYF
TRBJ2-1 18 TRBV15 NA CATSRDRRVLAGGNEQFF
TRBJ2-1 16 TRBV7-3 once CASSLTGRWGGNEQFF
TRBJ2-3 15 TRBV28 few CASSGTETLTDTQYF
NA 14 TRBV11-3 once CASNNGQSYNEQFF
TRBJ2-7 18 TRBV11-2 NA CASSDAGLAGGRSYEQYF